The following is a T cell receptor beta chain sequence with its context. The sample originates from a study of blood T cell repertoires in COVID-19. V gave up 0 bases and J gave up 0 bases, with 10 bases separating them. The CDR3 consists of 16 residues. Germline V lookup: CDR1 SGHNT, CDR2 YYREEE (reference sequence). The data were produced by immunoSEQ multiplex PCR, yet TCRdb's version contains in-frame clones alone and is incomplete. The sample has about 250,000 clones, about nine tenths seen once; the top ten hold under 2%. This receptor was identified in a woman aged 60 to 75 who had recovered from COVID-19. The sequenced material came from peripheral blood. The gene calls are TRBV5-4 and TRBJ2-4; D is perhaps TRBD1 (5 bases). DNA for the CDR3: TGTGCCAGCAGCTTGGCCAGGCAGGGAGCCAAAAACATTCAGTACTTC. This encodes CASSLARQGAKNIQYF. Looking up the rest from reference TRBV5-4 and TRBJ2-4 gives the full variable domain: ETGVTQSPTHLIKTRGQQVTLRCSSQSGHNTVSWYQQALGQGPQFIFQYYREEENGRGNFPPRFSGLQFPNYSSELNVNALELDDSALYLCASSLARQGAKNIQYFGAGTRLSVL.